Described below is a single T cell receptor beta chain sequence and its context. TCRdb's table, derived via immunoSEQ multiplex PCR, lists solely in-frame clones and lacks some. The sample carries around 120,000 clones, about 90% recorded once. The sample belongs to a study of T cell responses to AZD1222 COVID-19 vaccine. Germline trimming cut 3 bases from V and 3 bases from J; bases unmatched to any gene: 4. The V gene's germline CDR1 is SGHNT and CDR2 YYREEE (reference sequence). This CDR3 contains 16 residues. The sequence derives from an adult in good health. The source material was peripheral blood, sampled on day 0 of AZD1222 vaccination. The V and J genes are TRBV5-4 and TRBJ2-4, with 12 positions matching TRBD2. CDR3 protein: CASSSPTSGSKNIQYF. In nucleotides, the CDR3 is TGTGCCAGCAGCTCCCCGACTAGCGGGAGCAAAAACATTCAGTACTTC.